The rows below give T cell receptor beta chains drawn from one sample of a study of T cells in Graves' hyperthyroidism and ophthalmopathy. MiXCR was run by TCRdb on the multiplex PCR reads, yielding one entry per CDR3 protein. The profile covers approximately 710,000 distinct CDR3 sequences, with 17% appearing a single time and 15% taken by the ten largest. The source material was blood. The receptors come from a man in his fifties or sixties with Graves' hyperthyroidism. The CDR3 runs from the conserved cysteine through the conserved F or W. A D gene is named only where the DNA matches it firmly. The size entry is marked missing in some rows and otherwise reads once, few, many or a size class.

j_call,v_call,d_call,clone_size,cdr3_nt,cdr3_aa
TRBJ1-1,TRBV25-1,.,many,TGTGCCAGCAGTGGCCCTCCCCGAATGGGTATCACTGAAGCTTTCTTT,CASSGPPRMGITEAFF
TRBJ1-1,TRBV12-3/TRBV12-4,TRBD1,many,TGTGCCAGCAGTGTACCGGGACAGGGGTGGACTGAAGCTTTCTTT,CASSVPGQGWTEAFF
TRBJ2-7,TRBV6-2/TRBV6-3,.,.,TGTGCCAGCACCTTACCCGGGCCCTCCTACGAGCAGTACTTC,CASTLPGPSYEQYF
TRBJ1-3,TRBV11-2,.,many,TGTGCCAGCAGCTCGGAACGACGAGTTACTGGAAACACCATATATTTT,CASSSERRVTGNTIYF
TRBJ2-5,TRBV24-1,TRBD1,.,TGTGCCACCAGTGATTCCGGGACAGGGGGCGGCGAGACCCAGTACTTC,CATSDSGTGGGETQYF
TRBJ1-1,TRBV5-1,.,.,TGCGCCAGCAGCTCCCAGGGGTTGAACACTGAAGCTTTCTTT,CASSSQGLNTEAFF
TRBJ2-7,TRBV28,.,many,TGTGCCAGCAGTCCCGGTTTAGGGGAGGTTTACGAGCAGTACTTC,CASSPGLGEVYEQYF
TRBJ2-3,TRBV2,TRBD2,.,TGTGCCAGCAGTGTCCCGGGACTAGCGGGAGCCACAGATACGCAGTATTTT,CASSVPGLAGATDTQYF
TRBJ1-2,TRBV5-1,TRBD1,.,TGCGCCAGCAGCTTGGCCGCTGGGACAGGGAAATTCTATGGCTACACCTTC,CASSLAAGTGKFYGYTF
TRBJ2-1,TRBV12-3/TRBV12-4,TRBD1,.,TGTGCCAGCAGCCAACCGGGACAGGGGGTCTATGAGCAGTTCTTC,CASSQPGQGVYEQFF
TRBJ2-7,TRBV27,TRBD2,.,TGTGCCAGCAGTTCGGGACTAGCTTTCCACGAGCAGTACTTC,CASSSGLAFHEQYF
TRBJ2-7,TRBV5-1,TRBD1,many,TGCGCCAGCAGCTCAATACCGGGACAGCACTACGAGCAGTACTTC,CASSSIPGQHYEQYF
TRBJ2-5,TRBV2,.,many,TGTGCCAACCTCTTGCCCCCGGGGGCCAGTGGGATACAAGAGACCCAGTACTTC,CANLLPPGASGIQETQYF
TRBJ1-3,TRBV6-5,TRBD1,.,TGTGCCAGCAGTTTGACAGGGGGCAAGAATGGAAACACCATATATTTT,CASSLTGGKNGNTIYF
TRBJ2-3,TRBV10-3,.,few,TGTGCCATCAGATCAGGGGGGCCCACAGATACGCAGTATTTT,CAIRSGGPTDTQYF
TRBJ2-1,TRBV30,.,many,TGTGCCTGGGAGAGCGGAGCCTACAATGAGCAGTTCTTC,CAWESGAYNEQFF
TRBJ2-7,TRBV24-1,TRBD2,.,TGTGCCACCTCCACCGGGACCATTCATGCAGGGACTAGCGGTGTCTACGAGCAGTACTTC,CATSTGTIHAGTSGVYEQYF
TRBJ2-1,TRBV7-2,.,.,TGTGCCAGCAGCACATGGACCCCCCGGTCGGACAATGAGCAGTTCTTC,CASSTWTPRSDNEQFF
TRBJ2-3,TRBV6-2/TRBV6-3,.,.,TGTGCCAGCAGTTACGCCCGAGGAGATACGCAGTATTTT,CASSYARGDTQYF
TRBJ2-1,TRBV28,TRBD2,many,TGTGCCAGCAGTCCTCGAGCGGGAGGTCCAAACAATGAGCAGTTCTTC,CASSPRAGGPNNEQFF